These T cell receptor beta chains were read from a single sample in a study of healthy donors' naive CD4 and CD8 T cells. MiXCR, applied by TCRdb to the reads, yields one record per CDR3 protein. Of about 180,000 distinct CDR3 sequences in the sample, 74% were seen once. The sample consisted of naive CD4+ and CD8+ T cells sorted from blood, pooled from several donors. These receptor sequences come from a pool of human donors in good health; the sample pools cells from several healthy donors. The CDR3 runs from the conserved cysteine through the conserved F or W. A D gene is named only where the DNA matches it firmly. Size is omitted from some rows. Given values are once, few, many or a class for expanded clones.

TRBD2	once	TRBV5-6	TRBJ2-3	TGTGCCAGCAGCTCCTTCCGGGAGACGGCGGGAGAGATGGATACGCAGTATTTT	CASSSFRETAGEMDTQYF
TRBD2	few	TRBV6-5	TRBJ2-7	TGTGCCAGCAGCTCGGGACTAGCCAGCTCCTACGAGCAGTACTTC	CASSSGLASSYEQYF
TRBD1	-	TRBV29-1	TRBJ1-2	TGCAGCGTTGAAGATTACCAGGGGGCTGGCTACACCTTC	CSVEDYQGAGYTF
-	-	TRBV6-5	TRBJ2-4	TGTGCCAGCAGTTCCTTGGACACGAACATTCAGTACTTC	CASSSLDTNIQYF
-	-	TRBV29-1	TRBJ2-1	TGCAGCGTTGAAGGGGGGCCCGGCTCCTACAATGAGCAGTTCTTC	CSVEGGPGSYNEQFF
TRBD2	-	TRBV6-4	TRBJ2-1	TGTGCCAGCGCTCCGGGACTAGCGACCAATGAGCAGTTCTTC	CASAPGLATNEQFF
TRBD1	-	TRBV29-1	TRBJ2-6	TGCAGCGTTGAAGGGCCCCCCGACAGGGCCCGCGGCGTCCTGACTTTC	CSVEGPPDRARGVLTF
-	-	TRBV5-5	TRBJ2-3	TGTGCCAGCAGCCCGGGAGCAGTTAGCACAGATACGCAGTATTTT	CASSPGAVSTDTQYF
-	-	TRBV19	TRBJ1-5	TGTGCCAGTAGTATAGGGTCCGGCAGGGCGAAACAGCCCCAGCATTTT	CASSIGSGRAKQPQHF
TRBD1	-	TRBV20-1	TRBJ2-7	TGCAGTGCTAGAGACCGGGACAGGGGGTCCTACGAGCAGTACTTC	CSARDRDRGSYEQYF
-	few	TRBV10-3	TRBJ2-7	TGTGCCATCAGTGGGGGTTACGAGCAGTACTTC	CAISGGYEQYF
-	-	TRBV12-3/TRBV12-4	TRBJ2-2	TGTGCCAGCAGTCACGGGGCCGGGGAGCTGTTTTTT	CASSHGAGELFF
-	-	TRBV19	TRBJ2-3	TGTGCCAGTAGCCATGAGGCGGGCCCCTCCACAGATACGCAGTATTTT	CASSHEAGPSTDTQYF
-	-	TRBV2	TRBJ2-1	TGTGCCAGCAGTGAGAGGACAGATGAGCAGTTCTTC	CASSERTDEQFF
TRBD2	-	TRBV27	TRBJ2-1	TGTGCCAGTAGCCTTAGCAGTTTTTGGTTCGGCGGGAGGTTTTCTGGGAATGAGCAGTTCTTC	CASSLSSFWFGGRFSGNEQFF
-	-	TRBV5-6	TRBJ2-3	TGTGCCAGCAGCATAGCGGTTCGGTCTAGCACAGATACGCAGTATTTT	CASSIAVRSSTDTQYF
-	-	TRBV29-1	TRBJ1-3	TGCAGCGTTGTTATGAGCTCTGGAAACACCATATATTTT	CSVVMSSGNTIYF
-	few	TRBV30	TRBJ2-3	TGTGCCTGGAGTGTACCTGGAGGGGCGCAGTATTTT	CAWSVPGGAQYF
-	-	TRBV4-3	TRBJ1-1	TGCGCCAGCAGCCAACTAAGCTACACTGAAGCTTTCTTT	CASSQLSYTEAFF
-	-	TRBV5-6	TRBJ2-4	TGTGCCAGCAGCTTGGGGCTAGAGGGCATTCAGTACTTC	CASSLGLEGIQYF
TRBD1	-	TRBV11-2	TRBJ1-2	TGTGCCAGCAGCCCAGGGGGCGGCTATGGCTACACCTTC	CASSPGGGYGYTF
-	-	TRBV19	TRBJ2-1	TGTGCCAGTAGTATTTCTGCGGTGAGCTCCTACAATGAGCAGTTCTTC	CASSISAVSSYNEQFF
-	-	TRBV27	TRBJ1-1	TGTGCCAGCAACATCGGGGGCGGAAGGACTGAAGCTTTCTTT	CASNIGGGRTEAFF
-	-	TRBV6-5	TRBJ1-5	TGTGCCAGCAGTTACGGCCAGGACTTCAATCAGCCCCAGCATTTT	CASSYGQDFNQPQHF
TRBD1	-	TRBV5-5	TRBJ2-3	TGTGCCAGCAACCGGGACAGACTACGAAACACAGATACGCAGTATTTT	CASNRDRLRNTDTQYF
-	-	TRBV19	TRBJ2-7	TGTGCCAGTAGTCCTCCGGACTCCTACGAGCAGTACTTC	CASSPPDSYEQYF
-	-	TRBV4-2	TRBJ1-1	TGTGCCAGCAGCCAAGATAGAACAGGGATGAGCACTGAAGCTTTCTTT	CASSQDRTGMSTEAFF
-	-	TRBV6-5	TRBJ1-1	TGTGCCAGCAGTAAACGACAGGCGCCTGTGCGTGCTTTCTTT	CASSKRQAPVRAFF
TRBD2	once	TRBV13	TRBJ2-1	TGTGCCAGCAGCGCCCGGACTAGCAGGGAGCAGTTCTTC	CASSARTSREQFF
-	-	TRBV6-2/TRBV6-3	TRBJ1-2	TGTGCCAGCAGTAGGGGACGGAACTATGGCTACACCTTC	CASSRGRNYGYTF
TRBD1	few	TRBV29-1	TRBJ2-5	TGCAGCGTCGGCTGGACAGGGGGGCAAGAGACCCAGTACTTC	CSVGWTGGQETQYF
-	-	TRBV12-3/TRBV12-4	TRBJ2-1	TGTGCCAGCAGCCCCTCTCTGGGCGAGCAGTTCTTC	CASSPSLGEQFF
TRBD2	-	TRBV20-1	TRBJ2-5	TGCAAAGCGGGAGAGGGAGAGACCCAGTACTTC	CKAGEGETQYF
-	-	TRBV7-2	TRBJ1-1	TGTGCCAGCAGCTCCTTCATTCCTGCGGCTGAAGCTTTCTTT	CASSSFIPAAEAFF
-	-	TRBV19	TRBJ2-7	TGTGCCAGTAGTATAGATAGGGATTACGAGCAGTACTTC	CASSIDRDYEQYF
TRBD1	once	TRBV7-8	TRBJ1-5	TGTGCCAGCAGTAAACAGGGGAATCAGCCCCAGCATTTT	CASSKQGNQPQHF
-	-	TRBV19	TRBJ2-3	TGTGCCAGTAGGGACATTAGAACCACAGATACGCAGTATTTT	CASRDIRTTDTQYF
-	-	TRBV10-3	TRBJ2-7	TGTGCCATCAGCAGGACAGAAGACTACGAGCAGTACTTC	CAISRTEDYEQYF
TRBD2	-	TRBV6-5	TRBJ2-5	TGTGCCAGCAGGGCCTTAGGGACTAAGACCCAGTACTTC	CASRALGTKTQYF
TRBD2	-	TRBV20-1	TRBJ2-5	TGCAGTGCCCATAGCGGGAGCGGCGGAGAGACCCAGTACTTC	CSAHSGSGGETQYF
TRBD2	-	TRBV6-5	TRBJ2-3	TGTGCCAGCAGTGCCCTGACTAGCGGCGGCACAGATACGCAGTATTTT	CASSALTSGGTDTQYF
-	-	TRBV27	TRBJ2-1	TGTGCCAGCAGCCAACTCATTTACGATGAGCAGTTCTTC	CASSQLIYDEQFF
-	-	TRBV30	TRBJ2-3	TGTGCCTGCTCCGTGCGGAAACGCACAGATACGCAGTATTTT	CACSVRKRTDTQYF
-	-	TRBV30	TRBJ1-5	TGTGCCTGGAGTGGGGATACTAGCAATCAGCCCCAGCATTTT	CAWSGDTSNQPQHF